This T cell receptor (beta chain) came from a study of spatial heterogeneity in lung cancer. Study-wide background: Raw-read counts averaged over ten per unique TCR and UMI combination.

This clonotype was seen a handful of times. Its antigen remains unknown. Time point given: sample taken at primary tumor resection. Frozen PBMC, nontumor lung or tumor provided whole RNA, which was sequenced unsorted. Study-level points and caveats: Circulating ubiquitous expanded tumor TCRs were observed more frequently at resection than at follow-up.

TCRdb analysed the 5' RACE reads with MiXCR anew, one entry per CDR3 protein. The top ten hold around two fifths of the sample, which has about 45,000 distinct CDR3 sequences, 10% to 15% seen once. Per the germline V gene, CDR1 is DFQATT and CDR2 is SNEGSKA (reference sequence). The CDR3 contains 14 residues. V was shortened by 5 bases and J by 1 base, with 14 bases between the two germline ends. The sample was PBMCs, taken at surgery. V gene TRBV20-1 combines with J gene TRBJ1-1, with a tentative D call TRBD1 (6 bases). This TCR was sampled from a female donor with early-stage non-small cell lung cancer. CDR3 in amino acids: CSAPRRGGNTEAFF. Here the CDR3 DNA reads TGCAGTGCTCCACGCAGGGGAGGGAACACTGAAGCTTTCTTT.